Sequencing of this TCR beta chain was carried out in a study of control samples from healthy donors and cancer patients. Only in-frame clones appear in the TCRdb table, and some are missing; sequencing was by immunoSEQ multiplex PCR. The table shows about 96,000 clones, with 80% to 95% occurring only once. The CDR3 covers 15 residues. V shed 0 bases, J shed 2 bases, and the junction held 1 base outside the gene matches. Germline CDR1 and CDR2: MNHNS and SASEGT. Material: blood. The chain combines TRBV6-1 with TRBJ2-1; 7 bases line up with TRBD2. This clonotype was obtained from a man aged 18-30 years in good health. CDR3: CASSEAAGAYNEQFF. The CDR3 bases are TGTGCCAGCAGTGAAGCGGCGGGGGCCTACAATGAGCAGTTCTTC.